The subject of this entry is one TCR beta chain. This sample is part of a study of T cell responses to AZD1222 COVID-19 vaccine. Assay: immunoSEQ multiplex PCR; the TCRdb copy retains only in-frame clones and omits some. Counted here are more than 150,000 clones, around 87% occurring once; the ten biggest clones make up less than 3%. Germline V gene sequence: CDR1 LGHNA, CDR2 YSLEER. V was trimmed by 4 bases and J by 7 bases, leaving 20 bases between them. CDR3 length: 16 amino acids. The TCR comes from an adult in good health. The specimen comprised peripheral blood, sampled on day 0 of MenACWY control vaccination. The chain couples TRBV4-3 to TRBJ2-1, with D perhaps TRBD1 (6 bases). DNA for the CDR3: TGCGCCAGCAGCCTCAGGTTGGACTTCACAGGGAATGAGCAGTTCTTC. Translated, it gives CASSLRLDFTGNEQFF.